This T cell receptor (beta chain) was found in a study of cytomegalovirus exposure and HLA in healthy donors. Study results and caveats: Rarity held for most TCR sequences, but there were some public TCRs that occurred in many donors. A later analysis found TCR association rates differed by HLA locus, highest for DRB1 and lowest for HLA-C.

Notes on this clone: What it recognizes is unknown.

PCR amplification relied on 60 Vbeta primers (plus 13 Jbeta primers). As originally analysed: Per a later analysis, the number of unique TCR beta chains was about 80 million, of which about 10 million were shared. Assay: immunoSEQ multiplex PCR; the TCRdb copy retains only in-frame clones and omits some. V, J and clone size were drawn from that table, and D and trimming were deduced from the DNA. The data hold under 150,000 clones, with about 84% observed a single time. Despite likely unrecorded immune exposures, the donors were nominally healthy at the time of sampling. The CDR3 consists of 15 residues. V was shortened by 1 base and J by 4 bases, with 16 bases between the two germline ends. Germline V gene lookup returns CDR1 GTSNPN and CDR2 SVGIG (reference sequence).

The chain recombines TRBV30 with TRBJ1-2; D possibly corresponds to TRBD1 (5 bases). The sample consisted of PBMCs. The sequence was collected from a boy younger than 18 in good health and CMV-seronegative. CDR3 DNA: TGTGCCTGGAGTGCCCCCCGGAGGGGACTCTATGGCTACACCTTC. Translation gives CAWSAPRRGLYGYTF.